The 16 T cell receptor beta chains presented below share a single source sample, sequenced in a study of blood T cell repertoires in COVID-19. Here immunoSEQ multiplex PCR was the method, and the copy in TCRdb shows in-frame clones only, minus some. The sample contains 25,000 to 30,000 clones, roughly 89% of which appear only once. What was sequenced was peripheral blood. The receptors were gathered from a human donor in a cohort sampled during active COVID-19.

The chain carries TRBV28 and TRBJ2-4, with TRBD1 matching 8 bases. The CDR3 is 13 amino acids. Germline-derived CDR1 and CDR2 are MDHEN and SYDVKM. The V segment lost 4 bases and the J segment 8 bases; nucleotides outside the gene matches: 4. CDR3 in DNA: TGTGCCAGCAGTTCGACAGGGGCGGACATTCAGTACTTC. This sequence encodes CASSSTGADIQYF.

This chain uses TRBV10-3 with TRBJ2-1; 10 bases are shared with TRBD2. The V gene's germline CDR1 is ENHRY and CDR2 SYGVKD. The CDR3 is 16 amino acids. After removal of 2 bases from V and 8 bases from J, the junction contained 9 bases not matched to a gene. The CDR3 DNA sequence: TGTGCCATCAGTGAGGCAAGCGGGAGGGCCTTCTATGAGCAGTTCTTC. It translates to CAISEASGRAFYEQFF.

The chain has TRBV10-3 and TRBJ1-5; D remains ambiguous. From germline, CDR1 is ENHRY and CDR2 SYGVKD. The V gene lost 2 bases and the J gene lost 4 bases, with 21 bases spanning the gap. The CDR3 sequence is 18 residues long. The CDR3 protein is CAISEGPAGSSPNQPQHF. The DNA of the CDR3 is TGTGCCATCAGTGAGGGACCGGCGGGGAGCAGTCCTAATCAGCCCCAGCATTTT.

This sequence joins TRBV4-2 and TRBJ1-5, with TRBD1 matching over 9 bases. The CDR3 sequence is 16 residues long. CDR1 and CDR2 from the germline V gene are LGHNA and YNFKEQ. The junction had 10 bases not matched to a gene; V was cut back by 5 bases and J by 5 bases. CDR3 region: CASSTHDRGTDQPQHF. DNA for the CDR3: TGTGCCAGCAGCACCCACGACAGGGGGACAGATCAGCCCCAGCATTTT.

The V and J genes are TRBV5-1 and TRBJ2-7; 10 nucleotides agree with TRBD2. CDR3 length: 17 residues. CDR1 and CDR2 from the germline V gene are SGHRS and YFSETQ. J lost 0 bases, V lost 0 bases, and 6 bases had no gene match. The CDR3: CASSLGTSGYSSYEQYF. In DNA, the CDR3 is TGCGCCAGCAGCTTGGGGACTAGCGGCTACAGCTCCTACGAGCAGTACTTC.

This chain joins TRBV29-1 and TRBJ1-2; D ambiguous. The CDR3 is 12 amino acids. V lost 3 bases and J lost 7, with 12 bases in between. Germline V gene lookup returns CDR1 SQVTM and CDR2 ANQGSEA. The CDR3 bases are TGCAGCGTTGATGGCCTAGAGGTTGGCTACACCTTC. Translation gives CSVDGLEVGYTF.

The chain uses TRBV5-4 and TRBJ2-1; D is ambiguous. The V gene's germline CDR1 is SGHNT and CDR2 YYREEE (reference sequence). V was pared by 4 bases and J by 5 bases, with 10 bases between. The CDR3 totals 13 residues. The CDR3 sequence is CASSALRDNEQFF. CDR3 bases: TGTGCCAGCAGCGCTCTTCGGGACAATGAGCAGTTCTTC.

The CDR3 here is CASSLGLAGKQEQFF. CDR3 sequence (DNA): TGTGCCAGCAGCTTAGGCCTAGCGGGGAAACAAGAGCAGTTCTTC. The V and J genes are TRBV13 and TRBJ2-1; 9 bases align to TRBD2. V dropped 0 bases and J dropped 10; count of bases not matched to a gene: 7. This CDR3 is 15 amino acids long. The germline CDR1 and CDR2 sequences are PRHDT and FYEKMQ (reference sequence). The full variable domain, its missing parts supplied by reference TRBV13 and TRBJ2-1, is AAGVIQSPRHLIKEKRETATLKCYPIPRHDTVYWYQQGPGQDPQFLISFYEKMQSDKGSIPDRFSAQQFSDYHSELNMSSLELGDSALYFCASSLGLAGKQEQFFGPGTRLTVL.

The CDR3 coding sequence is TGCGCCAGCAGCCACGGTGACAGGGGGCAGGAAAAACTGTTTTTT. As protein: CASSHGDRGQEKLFF. The chain uses TRBV4-1 and TRBJ1-4, with 10 positions matching TRBD1. Trimming cost V 3 bases and J 8 bases; bases outside gene matches: 6. Germline V CDR1 and CDR2: MGHRA, YSYEKL. CDR3 length: 15 residues.

V usage is TRBV11-1 and J usage is TRBJ2-7, with 9 bases aligning to TRBD1. The CDR3 length is 14 residues. Germline CDR1 and CDR2: SGHAT and FQDESV (reference sequence). V trimming: 5 bases; J trimming: 5 bases; junction bases outside the gene matches: 7. CDR3 loop: CASSTRTGADEQYF. DNA of the CDR3: TGTGCCAGCAGCACCCGGACAGGGGCCGACGAGCAGTACTTC.

The V call is TRBV19, the J call TRBJ1-5; a possible D gene is TRBD1 (6 bases). V lost 3 bases and J 3 bases, leaving 15 bases between the germline ends. This CDR3 comprises 16 residues. Germline V lookup: CDR1 LNHDA, CDR2 SQIVND (reference sequence). CDR3: CASSIGRGVDNQPQHF. CDR3 DNA sequence: TGTGCCAGTAGTATCGGCAGGGGAGTTGACAATCAGCCCCAGCATTTT.

V gene TRBV28 combines with J gene TRBJ2-5; 14 nucleotides match TRBD2. Germline loops: CDR1 MDHEN, CDR2 SYDVKM. This CDR3 comprises 17 residues. The junction had 9 bases not matched to a gene; V was cut back by 5 bases and J by 4 bases. CDR3 nucleotide sequence: TGTGCCAGCAGTCAAGGGACTAGCGGGGGAGGGAGAGAGACCCAGTACTTC. This sequence encodes CASSQGTSGGGRETQYF.

CDR3 bases: TGTGCCAGCAGCGTCACAGGGAAGGTCAATGAGCAGTTCTTC. Translated, it gives CASSVTGKVNEQFF. The gene calls are TRBV5-6 and TRBJ2-1; D may be TRBD1 (6 bases). Trimming removed 4 bases from V and 6 bases from J, with 14 bases in between. There are 14 residues in the CDR3. Germline V CDR1 and CDR2: SGHDT, YYEEEE. Using reference TRBV5-6 and TRBJ2-1 for the parts outside the CDR3, the full variable domain is DAGVTQSPTHLIKTRGQQVTLRCSPKSGHDTVSWYQQALGQGPQFIFQYYEEEERQRGNFPDRFSGHQFPNYSSELNVNALLLGDSALYLCASSVTGKVNEQFFGPGTRLTVL.

The chain links TRBV28 to TRBJ1-1; D is unclear. Germline lookup yields CDR1 MDHEN and CDR2 SYDVKM. The CDR3 contains 14 residues. V was pared by 1 base and J by 5 bases, with 11 bases between. As DNA, the CDR3 is TGTGCCAGCAGTTTATCCAACTACCGTACTGAAGCTTTCTTT. This translates into CASSLSNYRTEAFF.

This chain links TRBV5-6 with TRBJ2-5, with D perhaps matching TRBD2 (6 bases). Trimming took 3 bases from V and 2 from J, leaving 11 bases between them. Germline V lookup: CDR1 SGHDT, CDR2 YYEEEE. The CDR3 is made up of 14 amino acids. The CDR3 sequence: CASSWSGRQETQYF. In nucleotides, the CDR3 is TGTGCCAGCAGCTGGAGCGGGCGGCAAGAGACCCAGTACTTC.

This chain uses TRBV18 with TRBJ1-5, with 9 bases aligning to TRBD1. In germline, CDR1 is KGHSH, CDR2 LQKENI. The CDR3 spans 16 residues. Trimming at V came to 6 bases and at J to 7 bases, leaving 13 bases not matched to a gene. The CDR3 spells CASSPKGDRVSQPQHF. The DNA of the CDR3 is TGTGCCAGCTCCCCTAAGGGGGACAGGGTGAGCCAGCCCCAGCATTTT.